The rows below give T cell receptor beta chains drawn from one sample of a study of blood T cell repertoires in COVID-19. Sequencing used immunoSEQ multiplex PCR; TCRdb keeps in-frame clones, though not all of them. The sample includes 85,000 to 120,000 clones, 84% of them seen just once. The specimen sequenced was peripheral blood. The receptors were gathered from a middle-aged man with active or convalescent COVID-19. CDR3s include the opening cysteine and the closing phenylalanine or tryptophan. Each record gives: D gene, clone size, V gene, J gene, CDR3 DNA, CDR3 protein. D genes are given only for firm matches. Clone size is shown for a subset of rows, as once, few, many or a class of expanded clone.

d_call: TRBD1
clone_size: few
v_call: TRBV6-5
j_call: TRBJ1-4
cdr3_nt: TGTGCCAGCAGTAAGGGACAGGGGACTAATGAAAAACTGTTTTTT
cdr3_aa: CASSKGQGTNEKLFF

d_call: NA
clone_size: NA
v_call: TRBV3-1/TRBV3-2
j_call: TRBJ1-3
cdr3_nt: TGTGCCAGCAGCCAAGATCAGGGATCTTGGGGAAACACCATATATTTT
cdr3_aa: CASSQDQGSWGNTIYF

d_call: NA
clone_size: NA
v_call: TRBV6-1
j_call: TRBJ1-1
cdr3_nt: TGTGCCAGCAGTGAGTCGTGGAAGTCGGGTTACACTGAAGCTTTCTTT
cdr3_aa: CASSESWKSGYTEAFF

d_call: NA
clone_size: NA
v_call: TRBV9
j_call: TRBJ2-3
cdr3_nt: TGTGCCAGCAGCTACCCGGGGAGCACAGATACGCAGTATTTT
cdr3_aa: CASSYPGSTDTQYF

d_call: NA
clone_size: NA
v_call: TRBV7-9
j_call: TRBJ2-5
cdr3_nt: TGTGCCAGCAGCTTAACCCTCGGGACCCAGTACTTC
cdr3_aa: CASSLTLGTQYF

d_call: NA
clone_size: NA
v_call: TRBV4-1
j_call: TRBJ1-3
cdr3_nt: TGCGCCAGCAGCCGCCCATTAGGAGAGGCTGGAAACACCATATATTTT
cdr3_aa: CASSRPLGEAGNTIYF

d_call: TRBD1
clone_size: once
v_call: TRBV7-9
j_call: TRBJ1-2
cdr3_nt: TGTGCCAGCAGGCGAGGACAGGGGTTTAACTATGGCTACACCTTC
cdr3_aa: CASRRGQGFNYGYTF

d_call: TRBD2
clone_size: NA
v_call: TRBV6-5
j_call: TRBJ2-5
cdr3_nt: TGTGCCAGCAGTTATCGTCGGACTAGCGTGGAGACCCAGTACTTC
cdr3_aa: CASSYRRTSVETQYF

d_call: TRBD1
clone_size: NA
v_call: TRBV19
j_call: TRBJ1-3
cdr3_nt: TGTGCCAGTAGTAACCAGGGGGCTGGTGGAAACACCATATATTTT
cdr3_aa: CASSNQGAGGNTIYF

d_call: TRBD1
clone_size: NA
v_call: TRBV24-1
j_call: TRBJ1-2
cdr3_nt: TGTGCCACCAGTGATGGGACAGGGGGCGATGGCTACACCTTC
cdr3_aa: CATSDGTGGDGYTF

d_call: TRBD1
clone_size: NA
v_call: TRBV6-5
j_call: TRBJ2-7
cdr3_nt: TGTGCCAGCAGTTACTCTGGACAGGGCTACGAGCAGTACTTC
cdr3_aa: CASSYSGQGYEQYF

d_call: TRBD1
clone_size: NA
v_call: TRBV29-1
j_call: TRBJ1-1
cdr3_nt: TGCAGCGTTGGGGTACAGGGGGCGAACACTGAAGCTTTCTTT
cdr3_aa: CSVGVQGANTEAFF

d_call: NA
clone_size: NA
v_call: TRBV6-5
j_call: TRBJ2-5
cdr3_nt: TGTGCCAGCAGCCTACTGGGAGGCCAAGAGACCCAGTACTTC
cdr3_aa: CASSLLGGQETQYF

d_call: NA
clone_size: NA
v_call: TRBV7-8
j_call: TRBJ2-7
cdr3_nt: TGTGCCAGCAGCTTAGTTAGAGCGGACCCCTACGAGCAGTACTTC
cdr3_aa: CASSLVRADPYEQYF

d_call: NA
clone_size: NA
v_call: TRBV18
j_call: TRBJ1-1
cdr3_nt: TGTGCCAGCTCAAAGGCAGGGCTGGAGACTGAAGCTTTCTTT
cdr3_aa: CASSKAGLETEAFF

d_call: NA
clone_size: NA
v_call: TRBV15
j_call: TRBJ1-1
cdr3_nt: TGTGCCACCAGCAGATCGAGCATGAACACTGAAGCTTTCTTT
cdr3_aa: CATSRSSMNTEAFF

d_call: NA
clone_size: NA
v_call: TRBV3-1/TRBV3-2
j_call: TRBJ1-2
cdr3_nt: TGTGCCAGCAGCCAAGGTTCAGGAAATGGCTACACCTTC
cdr3_aa: CASSQGSGNGYTF

d_call: NA
clone_size: NA
v_call: TRBV5-1
j_call: TRBJ1-1
cdr3_nt: TGCGCCAGCAGGGGAACAGGGAATGCGGCTGAAGCTTTCTTT
cdr3_aa: CASRGTGNAAEAFF

d_call: NA
clone_size: once
v_call: TRBV5-1
j_call: TRBJ2-3
cdr3_nt: TGCGCCTGTCAGAAGGGGGACGGCAGCACAGATACGCAGTATTTT
cdr3_aa: CACQKGDGSTDTQYF

d_call: NA
clone_size: NA
v_call: TRBV5-1
j_call: TRBJ1-1
cdr3_nt: TGCGCCAGCAGCTCGAACTCGAACACTGAAGCTTTCTTT
cdr3_aa: CASSSNSNTEAFF

d_call: TRBD1
clone_size: NA
v_call: TRBV27
j_call: TRBJ2-1
cdr3_nt: TGTGCCAGCAGTGACCGGGACAGGGGCTTCAATGAGCAGTTCTTC
cdr3_aa: CASSDRDRGFNEQFF

d_call: TRBD1
clone_size: NA
v_call: TRBV19
j_call: TRBJ1-6
cdr3_nt: TGTGCCAGTAGTGTACGGGACAGTTCACCCCTCCACTTT
cdr3_aa: CASSVRDSSPLHF

d_call: NA
clone_size: NA
v_call: TRBV12-2
j_call: TRBJ1-1
cdr3_nt: TGTGCAAACCGGCAGGGACACATGAACACTGAAGCTTTCTTT
cdr3_aa: CANRQGHMNTEAFF

d_call: NA
clone_size: NA
v_call: TRBV3-1/TRBV3-2
j_call: TRBJ2-7
cdr3_nt: TGTGCCAGCAGCCGTGCAGGGGAGTACGAGCAGTACTTC
cdr3_aa: CASSRAGEYEQYF

d_call: NA
clone_size: NA
v_call: TRBV5-1
j_call: TRBJ1-1
cdr3_nt: TGCGCCAGCAGAGGGGGGGACTTGAACACTGAAGCTTTCTTT
cdr3_aa: CASRGGDLNTEAFF

d_call: TRBD1
clone_size: NA
v_call: TRBV18
j_call: TRBJ1-6
cdr3_nt: TGTGCCAGCTCACCACTCGCTGGGGGACAGTTTAATTCACCCCTCCACTTT
cdr3_aa: CASSPLAGGQFNSPLHF

d_call: NA
clone_size: NA
v_call: TRBV6-5
j_call: TRBJ1-2
cdr3_nt: TGTGCCAGCAGTAGCGATAATCAGGGGCCCTATGGCTACACCTTC
cdr3_aa: CASSSDNQGPYGYTF

d_call: TRBD1
clone_size: NA
v_call: TRBV19
j_call: TRBJ1-6
cdr3_nt: TGTGCCAGTAGCCTCGACAGGGCGTCACCCCTCCACTTT
cdr3_aa: CASSLDRASPLHF

d_call: TRBD1
clone_size: once
v_call: TRBV2
j_call: TRBJ2-7
cdr3_nt: TGTGCCAGCAATTTACCGGGACAGTTCTCCTACGAGCAGTACTTC
cdr3_aa: CASNLPGQFSYEQYF

d_call: TRBD1
clone_size: NA
v_call: TRBV9
j_call: TRBJ2-2
cdr3_nt: TGTGCCAGCAGCCAACAGGGGGCGAACACCGGGGAGCTGTTTTTT
cdr3_aa: CASSQQGANTGELFF

d_call: TRBD1
clone_size: NA
v_call: TRBV29-1
j_call: TRBJ1-4
cdr3_nt: TGCAGCGTTGCCACAGGGGGGGTAGAAAAACTGTTTTTT
cdr3_aa: CSVATGGVEKLFF

d_call: NA
clone_size: NA
v_call: TRBV7-9
j_call: TRBJ1-4
cdr3_nt: TGTGCCAGCAGCCCGGGGGGTTTTCGTAATGAAAAACTGTTTTTT
cdr3_aa: CASSPGGFRNEKLFF

d_call: NA
clone_size: NA
v_call: TRBV18
j_call: TRBJ2-6
cdr3_nt: TGTGCCAGCTCACAGGGGTCACTACCCTCTGGGGCCAACGTCCTGACTTTC
cdr3_aa: CASSQGSLPSGANVLTF

d_call: NA
clone_size: NA
v_call: TRBV19
j_call: TRBJ1-1
cdr3_nt: TGTGCCAGTAGCAGGAACACTGAAGCTTTCTTT
cdr3_aa: CASSRNTEAFF

d_call: NA
clone_size: NA
v_call: TRBV11-1
j_call: TRBJ1-1
cdr3_nt: TGTGCCAGCAGCCCGAAGGGGCTGAACACTGAAGCTTTCTTT
cdr3_aa: CASSPKGLNTEAFF

d_call: NA
clone_size: NA
v_call: TRBV5-4
j_call: TRBJ1-1
cdr3_nt: TGTGCCAGCAGCTTCTCCCAGGGGAGAACTGAAGCTTTCTTT
cdr3_aa: CASSFSQGRTEAFF

d_call: TRBD1
clone_size: few
v_call: TRBV7-8
j_call: TRBJ1-5
cdr3_nt: TGTGCCAGCAGCTTAAGGGACAGCGGTGGGGTCCAGCCCCAGCATTTT
cdr3_aa: CASSLRDSGGVQPQHF

d_call: TRBD2
clone_size: NA
v_call: TRBV5-1
j_call: TRBJ2-1
cdr3_nt: TGCGCCAGCAGCATCAGCGGGGATAGGAATGAGCAGTTCTTC
cdr3_aa: CASSISGDRNEQFF

d_call: NA
clone_size: NA
v_call: TRBV5-1
j_call: TRBJ2-5
cdr3_nt: TGCGCCAGCAGCTTGGTAGGAGGGAGAGGAGAGACCCAGTACTTC
cdr3_aa: CASSLVGGRGETQYF

d_call: TRBD1
clone_size: NA
v_call: TRBV7-9
j_call: TRBJ1-2
cdr3_nt: TGTGCCAGCAGCTTAGCAAGGGGGCTCTATGGCTACACCTTC
cdr3_aa: CASSLARGLYGYTF

d_call: TRBD2
clone_size: NA
v_call: TRBV19
j_call: TRBJ2-1
cdr3_nt: TGTGCCAGTAAGCGCGGGGGGGCCCGGAATGAGCAGTTCTTC
cdr3_aa: CASKRGGARNEQFF

d_call: NA
clone_size: NA
v_call: TRBV29-1
j_call: TRBJ2-1
cdr3_nt: TGCAGCGTTGCAGGCGGGGCAGACAATGAGCAGTTCTTC
cdr3_aa: CSVAGGADNEQFF

d_call: TRBD1
clone_size: NA
v_call: TRBV9
j_call: TRBJ2-1
cdr3_nt: TGTGCCAGCAGCGTAGGGACAGGGGCGTACAATGAGCAGTTCTTC
cdr3_aa: CASSVGTGAYNEQFF

d_call: NA
clone_size: NA
v_call: TRBV29-1
j_call: TRBJ2-5
cdr3_nt: TGCAGCGTTGCCCGGGGGGCTACCGCGGATGAGACCCAGTACTTC
cdr3_aa: CSVARGATADETQYF

d_call: TRBD1
clone_size: NA
v_call: TRBV5-6
j_call: TRBJ1-4
cdr3_nt: TGTGCCAGCACCCAGACAGGGTACGATGAAAAACTGTTTTTT
cdr3_aa: CASTQTGYDEKLFF

d_call: TRBD1
clone_size: NA
v_call: TRBV27
j_call: TRBJ2-1
cdr3_nt: TGTGCCAGCAGTTTGGGTCAGGGGGCGCGGGATGAGCAGTTCTTC
cdr3_aa: CASSLGQGARDEQFF

d_call: NA
clone_size: NA
v_call: TRBV18
j_call: TRBJ2-3
cdr3_nt: TGTGCCAGCTCACCCCTAGATTCCACAGATACGCAGTATTTT
cdr3_aa: CASSPLDSTDTQYF

d_call: TRBD1
clone_size: few
v_call: TRBV7-2
j_call: TRBJ2-7
cdr3_nt: TGTGCCAGCAGCTCGGGGGGACAGGGGTTCTCCTACGAGCAGTACTTC
cdr3_aa: CASSSGGQGFSYEQYF

d_call: TRBD2
clone_size: NA
v_call: TRBV6-5
j_call: TRBJ2-1
cdr3_nt: TGTGCCACCCTAGCGGGGGGGGAAAGGGGCAATGAGCAGTTCTTC
cdr3_aa: CATLAGGERGNEQFF

d_call: TRBD1
clone_size: once
v_call: TRBV10-2
j_call: TRBJ1-2
cdr3_nt: TGCGCCAGCAGAGAAGCCGGGACAGCCAAAAACTATGGCTACACCTTC
cdr3_aa: CASREAGTAKNYGYTF

d_call: NA
clone_size: few
v_call: TRBV5-4
j_call: TRBJ1-1
cdr3_nt: TGTGCCAGCAGCCCCGGGGGGGGCAGGGACACTGAAGCTTTCTTT
cdr3_aa: CASSPGGGRDTEAFF

d_call: TRBD1
clone_size: few
v_call: TRBV6-2/TRBV6-3
j_call: TRBJ1-5
cdr3_nt: TGTGCCAGCAGCGACAGGGGTGAGAATCAGCCCCAGCATTTT
cdr3_aa: CASSDRGENQPQHF

d_call: TRBD1
clone_size: NA
v_call: TRBV7-2
j_call: TRBJ1-4
cdr3_nt: TGTGCCAGCAGCCTAGGGGACAGATATAATGAAAAACTGTTTTTT
cdr3_aa: CASSLGDRYNEKLFF

d_call: NA
clone_size: NA
v_call: TRBV4-3
j_call: TRBJ2-3
cdr3_nt: TGCGCCAGCAGCCAAATGGGGGGTAGCACAGATACGCAGTATTTT
cdr3_aa: CASSQMGGSTDTQYF

d_call: TRBD1
clone_size: few
v_call: TRBV11-2
j_call: TRBJ2-5
cdr3_nt: TGTGCCAGCAGCACCAGGACAGGGGTGGAGACCCAGTACTTC
cdr3_aa: CASSTRTGVETQYF

d_call: TRBD2
clone_size: NA
v_call: TRBV28
j_call: TRBJ2-7
cdr3_nt: TGTGCCAGCAGTTTAGTGCGGGGGTTTTCCTACGAGCAGTACTTC
cdr3_aa: CASSLVRGFSYEQYF